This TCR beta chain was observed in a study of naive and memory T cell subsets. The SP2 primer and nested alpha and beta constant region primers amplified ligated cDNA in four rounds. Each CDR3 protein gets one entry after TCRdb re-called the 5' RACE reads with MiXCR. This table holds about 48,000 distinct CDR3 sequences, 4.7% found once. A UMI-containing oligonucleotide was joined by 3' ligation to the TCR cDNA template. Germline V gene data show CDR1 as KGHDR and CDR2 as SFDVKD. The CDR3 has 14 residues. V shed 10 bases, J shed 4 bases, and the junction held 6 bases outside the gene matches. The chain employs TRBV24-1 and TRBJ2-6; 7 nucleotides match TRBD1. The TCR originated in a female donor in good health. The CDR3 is CATDRVNGANVLTF. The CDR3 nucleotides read TGTGCCACAGACAGGGTAAACGGGGCCAACGTCCTGACTTTC.